The present T cell receptor beta chain was sequenced within a study of OX40 agonist ivuxolimab in advanced cancers. Study details: Recorded diagnoses for dose-escalation patients were hepatocellular carcinoma, melanoma, renal cell or head and neck cancer. Participants averaged about 60 years of age (range roughly 20 to 90) and were about 85% male.

This clone was seen a single time. Its antigen is as yet unknown. CDR1 and CDR2 (germline): SNHLY, FYNNEI. J was trimmed by 3 bases and V by 6 bases; bases with no gene match: 6. This CDR3 contains 14 residues. The table came from immunoSEQ multiplex PCR; TCRdb's copy has only in-frame clones and leaves some out. The sample shows tens of thousands of clones, about 73% of them seen only once. Notes on the study in general: Partial responders treated at 0.1-3.0 mg/kg exhibited clonal expansion among the lowest measured. Relative to CD4+ cells, CD8+ T cells on average had more expanded clones.

Sequenced material: CD4+ or CD8+ T cells sorted from blood, taken in a trial of the OX40 agonist ivuxolimab. The chain joins TRBV2 to TRBJ2-3, with 7 bases identical to TRBD2. This TCR derives from an adult with an advanced solid tumor such as melanoma, head and neck, liver or kidney cancer. The CDR3 here is CASRGGIATDTQYF. The CDR3 DNA reads TGTGCCAGCAGGGGAGGGATCGCGACAGATACGCAGTATTTT.